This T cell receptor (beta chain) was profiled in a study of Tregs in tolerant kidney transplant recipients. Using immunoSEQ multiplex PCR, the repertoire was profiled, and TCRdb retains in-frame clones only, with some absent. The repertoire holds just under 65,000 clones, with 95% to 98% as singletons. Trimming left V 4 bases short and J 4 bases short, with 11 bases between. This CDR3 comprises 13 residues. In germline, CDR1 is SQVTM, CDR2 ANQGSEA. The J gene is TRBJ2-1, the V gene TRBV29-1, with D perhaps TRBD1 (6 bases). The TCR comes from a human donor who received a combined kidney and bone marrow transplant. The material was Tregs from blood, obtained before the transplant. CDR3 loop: CSVGGTTYNEQFF. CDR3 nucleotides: TGCAGCGTTGGAGGGACAACATACAATGAGCAGTTCTTC.